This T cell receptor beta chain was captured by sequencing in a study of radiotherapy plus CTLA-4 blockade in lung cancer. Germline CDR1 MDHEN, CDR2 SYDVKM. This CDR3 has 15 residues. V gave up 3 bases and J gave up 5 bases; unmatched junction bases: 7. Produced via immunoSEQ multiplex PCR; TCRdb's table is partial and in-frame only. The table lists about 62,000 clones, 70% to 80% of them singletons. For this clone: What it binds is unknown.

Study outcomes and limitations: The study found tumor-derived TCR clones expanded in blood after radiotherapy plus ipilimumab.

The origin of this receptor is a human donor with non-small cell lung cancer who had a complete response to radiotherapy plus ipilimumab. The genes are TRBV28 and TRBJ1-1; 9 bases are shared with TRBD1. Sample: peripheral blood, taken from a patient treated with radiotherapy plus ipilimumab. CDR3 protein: CASSFPGTGLTEAFF. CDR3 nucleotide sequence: TGTGCCAGCAGTTTCCCTGGGACAGGGCTTACTGAAGCTTTCTTT.